These T cell receptor beta chains were read from a single sample in a study of blood T cell repertoires in COVID-19. Produced via immunoSEQ multiplex PCR; TCRdb's table is partial and in-frame only. The table has 200,000 to 300,000 clones, approximately 86% seen once. Specimen: peripheral blood. Receptor source: a woman aged 55-69 years with COVID-19, enrolled during active disease. The CDR3 runs from the conserved cysteine through the conserved F or W. Each record gives: CDR3 protein, CDR3 DNA, D gene, V gene, J gene, clone size. D genes are given only for firm matches. Not every row has a clone size; where given, it reads once, few, many or a size class.

cdr3_aa: CASSIGGRGHSPLHF
cdr3_nt: TGTGCCAGTAGTATTGGAGGCAGGGGGCATTCACCCCTCCACTTT
d_call: TRBD1
v_call: TRBV19
j_call: TRBJ1-6
clone_size: -

cdr3_aa: CASSQVGGVGQPQHF
cdr3_nt: TGTGCCAGCAGCCAAGTGGGGGGAGTAGGGCAGCCCCAGCATTTT
d_call: -
v_call: TRBV4-2
j_call: TRBJ1-5
clone_size: -

cdr3_aa: CASRQGTNIEKLFF
cdr3_nt: TGCGCCAGCCGCCAGGGGACAAATATCGAAAAACTGTTTTTT
d_call: -
v_call: TRBV5-1
j_call: TRBJ1-4
clone_size: -

cdr3_aa: CASSLSTGNYEQYF
cdr3_nt: TGTGCCAGCAGCTTAAGTACAGGAAACTACGAGCAGTACTTC
d_call: -
v_call: TRBV7-9
j_call: TRBJ2-7
clone_size: -

cdr3_aa: CASSHFRGQGVWNTEAFF
cdr3_nt: TGTGCCAGCAGCCACTTCAGGGGACAGGGTGTGTGGAACACTGAAGCTTTCTTT
d_call: TRBD1
v_call: TRBV14
j_call: TRBJ1-1
clone_size: -

cdr3_aa: CASSPQGASTEAFF
cdr3_nt: TGTGCCAGCTCACCACAGGGGGCAAGCACTGAAGCTTTCTTT
d_call: TRBD1
v_call: TRBV18
j_call: TRBJ1-1
clone_size: -

cdr3_aa: CASSAMTGRSETQYF
cdr3_nt: TGTGCCAGCAGCGCTATGACAGGGCGTTCCGAGACCCAGTACTTC
d_call: TRBD1
v_call: TRBV9
j_call: TRBJ2-5
clone_size: -

cdr3_aa: CASSLTQGTEAFF
cdr3_nt: TGTGCCAGCAGCTTAACACAGGGGACTGAAGCTTTCTTT
d_call: TRBD1
v_call: TRBV7-3
j_call: TRBJ1-1
clone_size: -

cdr3_aa: CASSDSGSNEQFF
cdr3_nt: TGTGCCAGCAGTGACTCGGGGAGCAATGAGCAGTTCTTC
d_call: -
v_call: TRBV6-4
j_call: TRBJ2-1
clone_size: -

cdr3_aa: CASSALGPRREAFF
cdr3_nt: TGCGCCAGCAGCGCTTTGGGGCCCCGGAGAGAAGCTTTCTTT
d_call: -
v_call: TRBV4-1
j_call: TRBJ1-1
clone_size: -

cdr3_aa: CASSLALRPGYGYTF
cdr3_nt: TGTGCCAGCAGCTTAGCGTTAAGGCCGGGCTATGGCTACACCTTC
d_call: -
v_call: TRBV7-8
j_call: TRBJ1-2
clone_size: -

cdr3_aa: CASSQQVGGGPGANVLTF
cdr3_nt: TGTGCCAGCAGTCAACAAGTGGGGGGAGGGCCTGGGGCCAACGTCCTGACTTTC
d_call: TRBD2
v_call: TRBV7-2
j_call: TRBJ2-6
clone_size: -

cdr3_aa: CASSLLSGGPYEQFF
cdr3_nt: TGTGCCAGCAGCTTATTGTCGGGAGGGCCATATGAGCAGTTCTTC
d_call: TRBD2
v_call: TRBV7-2
j_call: TRBJ2-1
clone_size: -

cdr3_aa: CAWSLGRDYNSPLHF
cdr3_nt: TGTGCCTGGAGCCTAGGCCGGGACTATAATTCACCCCTCCACTTT
d_call: -
v_call: TRBV30
j_call: TRBJ1-6
clone_size: -

cdr3_aa: CASSMSRRGPNQPQHF
cdr3_nt: TGTGCCAGTAGTATGAGTCGGAGGGGGCCCAATCAGCCCCAGCATTTT
d_call: TRBD1
v_call: TRBV19
j_call: TRBJ1-5
clone_size: -

cdr3_aa: CAISGGSGSENEQFF
cdr3_nt: TGTGCCATCAGTGGCGGTAGCGGGAGCGAAAATGAGCAGTTCTTC
d_call: TRBD2
v_call: TRBV10-3
j_call: TRBJ2-1
clone_size: -

cdr3_aa: CASRKDGENYGYTF
cdr3_nt: TGTGCCAGTAGAAAAGACGGGGAGAACTATGGCTACACCTTC
d_call: -
v_call: TRBV19
j_call: TRBJ1-2
clone_size: -

cdr3_aa: CASSEVAEAYNEQFF
cdr3_nt: TGTGCCAGCAGTGAAGTAGCGGAAGCCTACAATGAGCAGTTCTTC
d_call: -
v_call: TRBV6-4
j_call: TRBJ2-1
clone_size: few

cdr3_aa: CASITRRGRTDTQYF
cdr3_nt: TGTGCCAGCATTACCCGGAGGGGACGGACAGATACGCAGTATTTT
d_call: -
v_call: TRBV28
j_call: TRBJ2-3
clone_size: -

cdr3_aa: CASRQNVLDRPGEQFF
cdr3_nt: TGTGCCAGCCGTCAGAATGTGCTGGACAGACCGGGTGAGCAGTTCTTC
d_call: -
v_call: TRBV27
j_call: TRBJ2-1
clone_size: -

cdr3_aa: CASTVRGASGYTF
cdr3_nt: TGTGCCAGCACCGTCCGGGGGGCGAGTGGCTACACCTTC
d_call: -
v_call: TRBV28
j_call: TRBJ1-2
clone_size: -

cdr3_aa: CASSYSGPGNTIYF
cdr3_nt: TGTGCCAGCAGTTACTCGGGGCCTGGAAACACCATATATTTT
d_call: -
v_call: TRBV6-5
j_call: TRBJ1-3
clone_size: -

cdr3_aa: CAWSDRGTAEAFF
cdr3_nt: TGTGCCTGGAGTGACAGGGGGACCGCTGAAGCTTTCTTT
d_call: TRBD1
v_call: TRBV30
j_call: TRBJ1-1
clone_size: -

cdr3_aa: CASSYLGGQETQYF
cdr3_nt: TGTGCCAGCAGTTACTTGGGGGGCCAAGAGACCCAGTACTTC
d_call: -
v_call: TRBV6-6
j_call: TRBJ2-5
clone_size: -

cdr3_aa: CAWAGTADTEAFF
cdr3_nt: TGTGCCTGGGCCGGGACAGCGGACACTGAAGCTTTCTTT
d_call: TRBD1
v_call: TRBV30
j_call: TRBJ1-1
clone_size: -

cdr3_aa: CASERQMPRGAFF
cdr3_nt: TGTGCCAGCGAGCGGCAGATGCCCCGGGGAGCTTTCTTT
d_call: -
v_call: TRBV28
j_call: TRBJ1-1
clone_size: -

cdr3_aa: CASSLVGRLYSNQPQHF
cdr3_nt: TGTGCCAGCAGCTTAGTTGGCAGGCTCTATAGCAATCAGCCCCAGCATTTT
d_call: -
v_call: TRBV7-8
j_call: TRBJ1-5
clone_size: -

cdr3_aa: CASSFNYNEQFF
cdr3_nt: TGTGCCAGCAGTTTTAACTACAATGAGCAGTTCTTC
d_call: -
v_call: TRBV12-3/TRBV12-4
j_call: TRBJ2-1
clone_size: -

cdr3_aa: CASSTTQETQYF
cdr3_nt: TGTGCCAGCAGTACAACCCAAGAGACCCAGTACTTC
d_call: -
v_call: TRBV28
j_call: TRBJ2-5
clone_size: -

cdr3_aa: CASSPHVGRASGELFF
cdr3_nt: TGTGCCAGCAGCCCACACGTCGGGAGGGCCTCCGGGGAGCTGTTTTTT
d_call: TRBD2
v_call: TRBV9
j_call: TRBJ2-2
clone_size: few

cdr3_aa: CASNGNRGGEQYF
cdr3_nt: TGTGCCAGCAATGGAAACAGGGGAGGCGAGCAGTACTTC
d_call: -
v_call: TRBV11-3
j_call: TRBJ2-7
clone_size: -

cdr3_aa: CASSIQNSPLHF
cdr3_nt: TGTGCCAGTAGTATTCAGAATTCACCCCTCCACTTT
d_call: -
v_call: TRBV19
j_call: TRBJ1-6
clone_size: -

cdr3_aa: CASSGQSNQPQHF
cdr3_nt: TGTGCCAGCAGCGGACAGAGCAATCAGCCCCAGCATTTT
d_call: -
v_call: TRBV6-5
j_call: TRBJ1-5
clone_size: -

cdr3_aa: CASSSQRYSGNTIYF
cdr3_nt: TGTGCCAGCAGCTCCCAGCGCTACTCTGGAAACACCATATATTTT
d_call: -
v_call: TRBV11-2
j_call: TRBJ1-3
clone_size: -

cdr3_aa: CASSLASGDFSPLHF
cdr3_nt: TGTGCCAGCAGCTTAGCTTCGGGGGATTTTTCACCCCTCCACTTT
d_call: -
v_call: TRBV7-2
j_call: TRBJ1-6
clone_size: -

cdr3_aa: CASSRGYFGSNQPQHF
cdr3_nt: TGTGCCAGCAGCAGAGGTTACTTCGGGAGCAATCAGCCCCAGCATTTT
d_call: -
v_call: TRBV27
j_call: TRBJ1-5
clone_size: -

cdr3_aa: CSTNRGQGDTEAFF
cdr3_nt: TGCAGCACCAACAGGGGGCAGGGGGACACTGAAGCTTTCTTT
d_call: TRBD1
v_call: TRBV29-1
j_call: TRBJ1-1
clone_size: -

cdr3_aa: CASSQGTSGRARYNEQFF
cdr3_nt: TGTGCCAGCAGCCAGGGGACTAGCGGGAGGGCCCGCTACAATGAGCAGTTCTTC
d_call: TRBD2
v_call: TRBV4-2
j_call: TRBJ2-1
clone_size: -

cdr3_aa: CATRMDRSTGELFF
cdr3_nt: TGCGCCACCCGAATGGACAGGAGTACCGGGGAGCTGTTTTTT
d_call: TRBD1
v_call: TRBV5-1
j_call: TRBJ2-2
clone_size: -

cdr3_aa: CASSAGQGAATGELFF
cdr3_nt: TGTGCCAGCAGTGCAGGACAGGGCGCCGCCACCGGGGAGCTGTTTTTT
d_call: TRBD1
v_call: TRBV6-1
j_call: TRBJ2-2
clone_size: -

cdr3_aa: CASSKPGTGGPYGYTF
cdr3_nt: TGTGCCAGCAGCAAGCCCGGGACAGGGGGCCCCTATGGCTACACCTTC
d_call: TRBD1
v_call: TRBV11-1
j_call: TRBJ1-2
clone_size: -

cdr3_aa: CASSETAGTDPTGELFF
cdr3_nt: TGTGCCAGTAGTGAAACGGCGGGGACAGATCCCACCGGGGAGCTGTTTTTT
d_call: -
v_call: TRBV19
j_call: TRBJ2-2
clone_size: -

cdr3_aa: CATATSERDKNIQYF
cdr3_nt: TGTGCCACCGCGACTAGCGAGAGGGACAAAAACATTCAGTACTTC
d_call: TRBD2
v_call: TRBV24-1
j_call: TRBJ2-4
clone_size: -

cdr3_aa: CASSRRPSDTEAFF
cdr3_nt: TGTGCCAGCTCAAGGAGGCCTTCGGACACTGAAGCTTTCTTT
d_call: -
v_call: TRBV28
j_call: TRBJ1-1
clone_size: -

cdr3_aa: CSVNEQGRETQYF
cdr3_nt: TGCAGCGTCAACGAACAGGGGAGGGAGACCCAGTACTTC
d_call: -
v_call: TRBV29-1
j_call: TRBJ2-5
clone_size: -

cdr3_aa: CASSLGGSGIEGYTF
cdr3_nt: TGCGCCAGCAGCTTAGGGGGATCGGGTATCGAGGGCTACACCTTC
d_call: -
v_call: TRBV5-1
j_call: TRBJ1-2
clone_size: -

cdr3_aa: CASKGERRNIQYF
cdr3_nt: TGTGCCAGTAAGGGGGAGCGGAGAAACATTCAGTACTTC
d_call: -
v_call: TRBV19
j_call: TRBJ2-4
clone_size: once